The entry that follows covers one T cell receptor (beta chain) sequence. The data were taken from a study of blood T cell repertoires in COVID-19. The trim removed 5 bases at V and 1 base at J, leaving 1 base unmatched. The CDR3 sequence is 14 residues long. CDR1 and CDR2 from the germline V gene are MNHEY and SVGAGI. The method was immunoSEQ multiplex PCR; TCRdb's version includes in-frame clones alone and lacks a portion of them. The sample lists approximately 130,000 clones, around three quarters occurring once. Sequencing was carried out using peripheral blood. This receptor was identified in a human donor in a cohort sampled during active COVID-19. V is TRBV6-5 and J is TRBJ1-4; TRBD1 matches at 7 bases. In DNA, the CDR3 is TGTGCCAGCAGTCGGGACAGAACTAATGAAAAACTGTTTTTT. Translation: CASSRDRTNEKLFF.